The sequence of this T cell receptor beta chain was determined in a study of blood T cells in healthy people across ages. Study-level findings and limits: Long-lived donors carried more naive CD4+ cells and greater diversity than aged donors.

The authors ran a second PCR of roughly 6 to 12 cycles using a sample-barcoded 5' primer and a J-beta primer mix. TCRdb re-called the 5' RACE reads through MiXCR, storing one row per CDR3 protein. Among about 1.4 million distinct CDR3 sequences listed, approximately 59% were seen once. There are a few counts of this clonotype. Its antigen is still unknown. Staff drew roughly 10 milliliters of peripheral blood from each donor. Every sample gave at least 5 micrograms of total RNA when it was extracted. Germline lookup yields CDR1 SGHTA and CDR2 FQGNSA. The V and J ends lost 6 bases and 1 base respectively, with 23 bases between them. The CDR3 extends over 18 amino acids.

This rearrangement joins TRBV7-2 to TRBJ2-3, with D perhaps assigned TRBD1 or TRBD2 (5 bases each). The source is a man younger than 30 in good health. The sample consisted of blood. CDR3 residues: CASSQHLGTDLGTDTQYF. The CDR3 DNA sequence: TGTGCCAGCAGTCAACACCTGGGGACCGACCTCGGCACAGATACGCAGTATTTT.